Included here is one T cell receptor beta chain sequence, with context. The antigen it binds to is not known. Base-call qualities are not available, and no considerably larger clone is one nucleotide away. The CDR3 regions of human TCRbeta chains were analyzed by immunosequencing. On the authors' methods: Repertoire TCRs were checked for matches against a reference library of SARS-CoV-2-specific TCRs that had been generated using the MIRA antigen-specificity platform. Breadth was defined as the fraction of unique TCRs that were SARS-CoV-2-associated, and depth was defined as the fraction of total T cells that were SARS-CoV-2-associated. Each spike-specific TCR was assigned to its reactive spike region and to a CD4 or CD8 class using the MIRA data. Log10-transformed breadth and depth values were compared by one-way ANOVA with Sidak's multiple comparisons tests. TCRdb obtained this table from immuneACCESS and retained in-frame rearrangements with V and J assigned. These tables miss some clones; where compared with another copy, unresolved V genes account for less than half of the shortfall, and the remainder is unexplained. V and J calls and clone size are those listed in that table; D and trimming were worked out from the DNA. This sample lists 85,000 to 130,000 clones; 93% were detected once. Clones ranked in the top ten supply 4.5% to 5% of the sample.

Taken from cysteine to phenylalanine, the CDR3 has 15 residues. Kept here is only the CDR3 DNA, which spans 45 bases and is read in frame from base 1. CDR1 and CDR2 were assigned from the germline V gene as SGHTA and FQGNSA. V sheds 4 bases and J sheds 3 bases, leaving 10 bases between their ends. This sample was included in a study of T cell responses to AZD1222 COVID-19 vaccine (dated by TCRdb to the early 2020s). Study-wide context: AZD1222 recipients whose second dose came at about 4 weeks and those whose second dose came at about 12 weeks were combined into one group, since spike-specific TCR depth and breadth did not differ between the two schedules. TCR sequencing was performed for more than 230 trial participants, of whom around 200 were given two doses of AZD1222 and around 25 were given two doses of MenACWY control vaccine. Trial participants were enrolled by age into subgroups of 18-55, 56-69 and 70-plus years, and around 150, 28 and 57 TCR-sequenced participants, respectively, were included in these subgroups. Study-wide findings and limitations: CD4 TCRs associated with the vaccine covered the entire spike protein, and the dominant responses were in regions 160-218 and 743-854. Conclusions about previously exposed vaccinees were limited because only 6 or 7 AZD1222 recipients were SARS-CoV-2 seropositive at baseline. Because no day 14 peak-response samples were available, repertoires were characterized only after the peak T cell response. After two AZD1222 doses, spike-specific TCR breadth and depth were significantly higher than at day 0 and than in MenACWY recipients. Most participants were white British and females outnumbered males, and the authors suggested that clonal diversity may have been underestimated. In the small 56-69-year group, the increase in depth fell short of significance, most likely because of low power. Nearly half of unique spike-specific TCRs reportedly recognized epitopes outside regions mutated in the B.1.351 and B.1.1.7 variants.

The time point label for this specimen denotes: baseline before first vaccination. Vaccinee samples came from UK trials COV001 and COV002, including a single-blind randomized controlled phase 2/3 trial of AZD1222 (ChAdOx1 nCoV-19) in healthy adults. For TCRbeta chain sequencing, PBMC samples were collected from trial participants at day 0 and at day 28 after the second dose. This TCR derives from an adult in good health. The sequences come from peripheral blood, collected on day 0 of AZD1222 vaccination. The chain uses TRBV7-2 and TRBJ1-6; the D gene is perhaps TRBD1, on 6 matching bases. The CDR3 protein is CASSSRTDYNSPLHF. The bases are TGTGCCAGCAGCTCAAGGACAGACTATAATTCACCCCTCCACTTT.